This T cell receptor beta chain was documented in a study of blood T cell repertoires in COVID-19. Study information: Whether acute or convalescent, the COVID-19 samples came from the United States, Italy and Spain. T cells, B-cell-depleted T cells, or PBMCs supplied cDNA or gDNA.

In the original analysis: Amplification of reference gene primers provided the estimated nucleated cell counts. Here immunoSEQ multiplex PCR was the method, and the copy in TCRdb shows in-frame clones only, minus some. V and J calls and clone size are copied from that table; D and trimming were computed from the DNA. The data show under 85,000 clones, approximately 84% seen once. Seattle's enrolled individuals joined amid active infection and were then monitored longitudinally. Germline CDR1 LNHDA, CDR2 SQIVND (reference sequence). The ends were cut back, 4 bases at V and 4 bases at J, with 7 bases in the middle. The CDR3 runs to 12 residues.

The source of this sequence is a man between 35 and 55 years old with COVID-19, enrolled during active disease. The V and J genes are TRBV19 and TRBJ1-1; no definite D call. Sequencing was done on a sample of peripheral blood. CDR3 amino acids: CASSNRGTEAFF. CDR3 bases: TGTGCCAGTAGTAACCGGGGCACTGAAGCTTTCTTT.